This T cell receptor beta chain was found in a study of blood T cell repertoires in COVID-19. At the level of the study: Acute-phase and convalescent COVID-19 samples originated in the United States, Italy and Spain. PBMCs, B-cell-depleted T cells, or T cells provided the cDNA or gDNA that made up the material.

Individuals drawn from approximately 22 US areas were roughly 18 to 95 years old. Each participant's cohort was designated according to participant-reported clinical history. With 6 bases clipped from V and 1 base from J, the junction kept 7 bases outside the gene matches. The CDR3 runs to 16 residues. Looked up from germline, CDR1 is MNHEY and CDR2 is SMNVEV (reference sequence). Repertoires were generated with immunoSEQ multiplex PCR, while TCRdb's copy carries only in-frame clones and drops some. The sample records around 300,000 clones, 89% being singletons. This sequence was found in a woman between 35 and 50 years old who had recovered from COVID-19. The sequenced sample was PBMCs or T cells enriched from blood (not recorded which). The chain joins TRBV27 to TRBJ2-2, with 8 nucleotides matching TRBD2. The CDR3 sequence is CASSARLAGNTGELFF. In DNA, the CDR3 is TGTGCCAGCAGCGCTCGCCTAGCGGGGAACACCGGGGAGCTGTTTTTT.